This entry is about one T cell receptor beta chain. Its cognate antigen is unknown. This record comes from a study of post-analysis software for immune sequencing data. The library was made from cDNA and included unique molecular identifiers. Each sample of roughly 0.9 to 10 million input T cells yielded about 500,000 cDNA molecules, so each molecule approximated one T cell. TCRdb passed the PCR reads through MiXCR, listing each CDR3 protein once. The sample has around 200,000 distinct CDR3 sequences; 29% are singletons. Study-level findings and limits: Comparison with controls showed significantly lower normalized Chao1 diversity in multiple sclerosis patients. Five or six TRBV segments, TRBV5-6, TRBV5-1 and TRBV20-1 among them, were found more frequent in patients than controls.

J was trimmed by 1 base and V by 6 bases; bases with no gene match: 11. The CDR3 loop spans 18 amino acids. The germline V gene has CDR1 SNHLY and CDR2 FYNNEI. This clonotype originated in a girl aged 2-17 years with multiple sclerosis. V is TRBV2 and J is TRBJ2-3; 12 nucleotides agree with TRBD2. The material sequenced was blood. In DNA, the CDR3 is TGTGCCAGCAGACACCTAGCGGGAGGGAATCGTGGCACAGATACGCAGTATTTT. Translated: CASRHLAGGNRGTDTQYF.